What follows are 10 T cell receptor beta chains derived from one specimen sequenced in a study of cytomegalovirus exposure and HLA in healthy donors. The PCR contained 60 Vbeta and 13 Jbeta primers. Sequencing used immunoSEQ multiplex PCR; TCRdb keeps in-frame clones, though not all of them. Seen here are some 140,000 clones, over 75% observed once, and the top ten hold around 1.2%. Sequenced material: PBMCs. Source of these receptors: a man between 45 and 60 years old in good health and CMV-seronegative.

This clone was detected once. This chain uses TRBV2 with TRBJ2-2; TRBD2 aligns across 10 bases. The CDR3 loop spans 15 amino acids. CDR1 and CDR2 (germline): SNHLY, FYNNEI. V shed 6 bases, J shed 3 bases, and the junction held 4 bases outside the gene matches. The CDR3 DNA reads as TGTGCCAGCAGAGGAGCGGGGGGGTACACCGGGGAGCTGTTTTTT. This gives the protein CASRGAGGYTGELFF.

The V gene is TRBV19, the J gene TRBJ2-2, with unresolved D. This CDR3 region has 14 residues. Germline V gene lookup returns CDR1 LNHDA and CDR2 SQIVND (reference sequence). V was clipped by 4 bases and J by 1 base, with 7 bases between them. The CDR3 is CASSTDMNTGELFF. The CDR3 DNA sequence: TGTGCCAGTAGTACAGACATGAACACCGGGGAGCTGTTTTTT.

The V and J genes are TRBV7-2 and TRBJ2-3, with 10 bases identical to TRBD1. This CDR3 spans 14 amino acids. With 3 bases clipped from V and 6 bases from J, the junction kept 3 bases outside the gene matches. CDR1 is SGHTA and CDR2 is FQGNSA in the germline V gene. The CDR3 region has the DNA TGTGCCAGCAGCTTCGGGACAGGGGCCGATACGCAGTATTTT. This codes for CASSFGTGADTQYF. The full variable domain, rest sourced from reference TRBV7-2 and TRBJ2-3, is GAGVSQSPSNKVTEKGKDVELRCDPISGHTALYWYRQSLGQGLEFLIYFQGNSAPDKSGLPSDRFSAERTGGSVSTLTIQRTQQEDSAVYLCASSFGTGADTQYFGPGTRLTVL.

This clone was seen only a few times. The chain is built from TRBV29-1 and TRBJ2-7; D is possibly TRBD2 (7 bases). CDR1 and CDR2 (germline): SQVTM, ANQGSEA. CDR3 length: 12 residues. Trimming took 7 bases from V and 5 from J, leaving 15 bases between them. CDR3 loop: CSAVRGGDEQYF. CDR3 DNA sequence: TGCAGCGCCGTCCGAGGGGGGGACGAGCAGTACTTC.

The V and J genes are TRBV11-2 and TRBJ1-1; D remains unclear. The germline CDR1 and CDR2 sequences are SGHAT and FQNNGV. This CDR3 spans 15 amino acids. Trimming pared 5 bases from V and 0 bases from J, leaving 13 bases between. The DNA for the CDR3 is TGTGCCAGCAGCCCGTGGACTGACATGAACACTGAAGCTTTCTTT. Translating it yields CASSPWTDMNTEAFF.

The V gene is TRBV4-3, the J gene TRBJ2-5, with 12 nucleotides matching TRBD2. Germline V CDR1 and CDR2: LGHNA, YSLEER. J gave up 1 base and V 0 bases, and 9 bases lay outside the gene matches. There are 19 residues in the CDR3. The CDR3 sequence is CASSQDGTSGRGGQETQYF. CDR3 nucleotide sequence: TGCGCCAGCAGCCAAGATGGGACTAGCGGGCGGGGAGGCCAAGAGACCCAGTACTTC.

The chain recombines TRBV28 with TRBJ2-5, with D perhaps TRBD2 (8 bases). With 6 bases removed from V and 6 bases from J, the gap between germline ends came to 26 bases. Germline V CDR1 and CDR2: MDHEN, SYDVKM. CDR3 length equals 17 residues. CDR3 DNA: TGTGCCAGCAGCCCCCAGGGGGTAGCGGGACCGAAGAAGACCCAGTACTTC. It codes for CASSPQGVAGPKKTQYF.

The CDR3 DNA reads as TGTGCCAGCAGCTTAACGAGTCTTGTCGGGAGTGGCCCACATACGCAGTATTTT. Protein sequence: CASSLTSLVGSGPHTQYF. The chain is built from TRBV7-3 and TRBJ2-3, with D maybe TRBD2 (6 bases). Germline CDR1 is SGHTA and CDR2 is FQGTGA. V was shortened by 0 bases and J by 7 bases, with 23 bases between the two germline ends. The CDR3 spans 18 residues.

The chain has TRBV28 and TRBJ2-6; D remains ambiguous. Deletions cut 5 bases from V and 1 base from J, with 15 bases between. This CDR3 region has 17 residues. Germline CDR1 MDHEN, CDR2 SYDVKM. The CDR3 sequence is CASSLNNLSSGANVLTF. Written as DNA, the CDR3 is TGTGCCAGCAGTCTAAATAATTTGTCGTCTGGGGCCAACGTCCTGACTTTC.

J is TRBJ2-7 and V is TRBV28; 9 bases agree with TRBD1. The CDR3 is 16 residues long. J gave up 3 bases and V 2 bases, and 8 bases lay outside the gene matches. Germline loops: CDR1 MDHEN, CDR2 SYDVKM. In DNA, the CDR3 is TGTGCCAGCAGTTTAAGGCCCGGACAGGGGATCTACGAGCAGTACTTC. Translating gives CASSLRPGQGIYEQYF.